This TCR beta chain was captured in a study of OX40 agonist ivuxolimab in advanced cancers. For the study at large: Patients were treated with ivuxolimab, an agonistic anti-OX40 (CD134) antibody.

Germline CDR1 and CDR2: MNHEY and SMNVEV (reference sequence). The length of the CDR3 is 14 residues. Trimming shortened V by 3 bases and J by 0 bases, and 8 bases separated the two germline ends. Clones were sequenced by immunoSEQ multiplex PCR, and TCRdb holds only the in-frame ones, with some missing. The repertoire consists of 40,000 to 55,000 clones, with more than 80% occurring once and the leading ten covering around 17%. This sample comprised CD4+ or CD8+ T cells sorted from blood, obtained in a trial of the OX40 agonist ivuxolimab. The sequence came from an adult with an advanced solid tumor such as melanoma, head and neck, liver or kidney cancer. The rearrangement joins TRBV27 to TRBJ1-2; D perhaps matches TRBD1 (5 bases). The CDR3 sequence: CASSFTGSNYGYTF. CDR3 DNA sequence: TGTGCCAGCAGTTTTACAGGATCTAACTATGGCTACACCTTC.